The clone carrying this TCR beta chain was seen a handful of times. Antigen unknown. Profiled with immunoSEQ multiplex PCR; TCRdb holds only in-frame clones, not every one. The sample has almost 90,000 clones; around nine tenths are singletons. This sample was included in a study of OX40 agonist ivuxolimab in advanced cancers. Study-wide results and caveats: Mean expanded clone counts were higher in CD8+ than CD4+ T cells. Clonal expansion was seen in CD4+ and CD8+ blood T cells by week 6 at 0.1 to 3.0 mg/kg.

V dropped 5 bases and J dropped 4 bases, with 11 bases sitting between them. The CDR3 is 13 residues long. Germline V gives CDR1 SGHAT, CDR2 FQNNGV. The sample consisted of CD4+ or CD8+ T cells sorted from blood, taken in a trial of the OX40 agonist ivuxolimab. The chain carries TRBV11-2 and TRBJ1-2; no clear D gene. The source is an adult with an advanced solid tumor such as melanoma, head and neck, liver or kidney cancer. The DNA for the CDR3 is TGTGCCAGCAGCCCCTACGTCGGCTATGGCTACACCTTC. Protein product: CASSPYVGYGYTF. The entire variable domain, with the rest obtained from reference TRBV11-2 and TRBJ1-2, is as follows: EAGVAQSPRYKIIEKRQSVAFWCNPISGHATLYWYQQILGQGPKLLIQFQNNGVVDDSQLPKDRFSAERLKGVDSTLKIQPAKLEDSAVYLCASSPYVGYGYTFGSGTRLTVV.